The 8 T cell receptor beta chains listed next were all sequenced from one sample in a study of metastatic and nonmetastatic thyroid tumors. None of the patients had undergone any treatment ahead of thyroid surgery. TCRdb re-clonotyped the PCR reads via MiXCR. The profile shows 30,000 to 40,000 clones, approximately 40% of them singletons. Sequencing used tumor tissue. These receptors originate from a female donor with papillary thyroid cancer or a benign thyroid nodule (not recorded which). Some clones in this sample may be carry-over from other donors' samples.

This rearrangement joins TRBV5-6 to TRBJ2-7; 8 bases fit TRBD2. This CDR3 has 15 residues. The V segment lost 1 base and the J segment 3 bases; nucleotides outside the gene matches: 6. Germline V gene sequence: CDR1 SGHDT, CDR2 YYEEEE. CDR3 sequence reads: CASSLLLAGNYEQYF. The DNA of the CDR3 is TGTGCCAGCAGCTTGTTATTAGCGGGGAACTACGAGCAGTACTTC.

The chain couples TRBV11-2 to TRBJ2-7, with 7 bases lining up with TRBD2. With V trimmed by 8 bases and J by 5 bases, 3 bases remained unmatched. The CDR3 spans 11 residues. Germline V lookup: CDR1 SGHAT, CDR2 FQNNGV. CDR3 DNA sequence: TGTGCCAGCGGACTAGTTGACGAGCAGTACTTC. Its protein is CASGLVDEQYF.

V is TRBV20-1 and J is TRBJ2-7, with TRBD1 matching over 10 bases. Trimming took 0 bases from V and 0 from J; bases not matched to a gene: 2. Germline CDR1 is DFQATT and CDR2 is SNEGSKA (reference sequence). The CDR3 contains 15 residues. Here the CDR3 reads CSAREGTGASYEQYF. CDR3 bases: TGCAGTGCTAGAGAGGGGACAGGGGCCTCCTACGAGCAGTACTTC.

This clone occurred a few times. Additional DNA sequences in this sample encode the identical CDR3. The chain carries TRBV6-6 and TRBJ2-7; D gene ambiguous. The V gene lost 4 bases and the J gene lost 1 base, with 8 bases spanning the gap. The CDR3 spans 13 residues. In germline, CDR1 is MNHNY, CDR2 SVGAGI (reference sequence). The CDR3 coding sequence is TGTGCCAGCAGTTCTCAAGAATCCTACGAGCAGTACTTC. It encodes CASSSQESYEQYF.

The V and J genes are TRBV10-3 and TRBJ2-2, with a tentative D call TRBD2 (6 bases). V was clipped by 4 bases and J by 1 base, with 13 bases between them. CDR3 length: 16 amino acids. From germline, CDR1 is ENHRY and CDR2 SYGVKD. CDR3 DNA: TGTGCCATCAGTGGGAATAGCGGAGTGAACACCGGGGAGCTGTTTTTT. Translated: CAISGNSGVNTGELFF.

Within the sample, this clone is medium-sized. The junction and the germline gene differ at one end; a read error may be behind it. This chain uses TRBV7-7 with TRBJ2-1; D tentatively reads TRBD1 or TRBD2 (5 bases each). Germline V lookup: CDR1 SSHAT, CDR2 FNYEAQ (reference sequence). The CDR3 covers 12 residues. The DNA for the CDR3 is TGTGCTAGCAGCTCGGGACGAGGCGAGCAGTTCTTC. Amino acids: CASSSGRGEQFF.

This rearrangement joins TRBV6-2 or TRBV6-3 to TRBJ2-7, with 11 bases fitting TRBD2. CDR3 length equals 14 residues. Looked up from germline, CDR1 is MNHEY and CDR2 is SVGEGT. With V trimmed by 7 bases and J by 0 bases, 2 bases remained unmatched. For the CDR3, the DNA is TGTGCCAGCAAGACTAGCGGGAACTCCTACGAGCAGTACTTC. This translates into CASKTSGNSYEQYF.

As DNA, the CDR3 is TGTGCCAGCAGCCACCACCAGGGAGAGCAGTACTTC. Its translation is CASSHHQGEQYF. This chain uses TRBV3-1 with TRBJ2-7; D may be TRBD1 (5 bases). This CDR3 has 12 amino acids. Germline values: CDR1 LGHDT, CDR2 YNNKEL (reference sequence). Trimming pared 3 bases from V and 7 bases from J, leaving 10 bases between.